The next 5 T cell receptor beta chains were all read from a single sample in a study of cytomegalovirus exposure and HLA in healthy donors. Clones were sequenced by immunoSEQ multiplex PCR, and TCRdb holds only the in-frame ones, with some missing. The sample records approximately 100,000 clones, 90% to 95% being singletons. The sequenced material came from PBMCs. The receptors were gathered from a young woman in good health and CMV-seropositive.

The rearrangement joins TRBV4-1 to TRBJ1-4, with a tentative D call TRBD1 (6 bases). Trimming shortened V by 6 bases and J by 10 bases, and 18 bases separated the two germline ends. This CDR3 spans 14 amino acids. Germline lookup yields CDR1 MGHRA and CDR2 YSYEKL. The CDR3 DNA reads TGCGCCAGCAGACACCCCCCAGGGGATGGAAAACTGTTTTTT. This sequence encodes CASRHPPGDGKLFF.

This chain connects TRBV27 to TRBJ2-3; TRBD2 matches 8 bases. J gave up 1 base and V 7 bases, and 7 bases lay outside the gene matches. CDR1 is MNHEY and CDR2 is SMNVEV in the germline V gene (reference sequence). The CDR3 length is 15 residues. The CDR3 loop reads CASMKAGEGTDTQYF. The CDR3 DNA reads as TGTGCCAGCATGAAAGCGGGAGAAGGCACAGATACGCAGTATTTT.

The CDR3 DNA follows: TGTGCCACCAGCCCGAAGAGCGGGGCATACAATGAGCAGTTCTTC. Translated, it gives CATSPKSGAYNEQFF. The V and J genes are TRBV15 and TRBJ2-1, with 7 bases fitting TRBD2. The germline V gene encodes CDR1 LNHNV and CDR2 YYDKDF (reference sequence). The CDR3 length is 15 residues. Trimming cost V 5 bases and J 4 bases; bases outside gene matches: 8.

V gene TRBV18 combines with J gene TRBJ1-1, with a possible D match to TRBD1 (5 bases). V was shortened by 6 bases and J by 1 base, with 15 bases between the two germline ends. CDR3 length: 15 amino acids. CDR1 is KGHSH and CDR2 is LQKENI in the germline V gene. DNA for the CDR3: TGTGCCAGCTCGAGAGACGGCGGGGGGAACACTGAAGCTTTCTTT. Translating it yields CASSRDGGGNTEAFF. The whole variable domain, filled in from reference TRBV18 and TRBJ1-1, reads NAGVMQNPRHLVRRRGQEARLRCSPMKGHSHVYWYRQLPEEGLKFMVYLQKENIIDESGMPKERFSAEFPKEGPSILRIQQVVRGDSAAYFCASSRDGGGNTEAFFGQGTRLTVV.

The chain employs TRBV2 and TRBJ2-1, with D hard to call. CDR3 size: 10 residues. Per the germline V gene, CDR1 is SNHLY and CDR2 is FYNNEI. V gave up 7 bases and J gave up 10 bases, with 8 bases separating them. The CDR3 region is CASTILEQFF. The CDR3 DNA is TGTGCCAGCACTATTTTGGAGCAGTTCTTC.